The 27 T cell receptor beta chains listed next were all sequenced from one sample in a study of cytomegalovirus exposure and HLA in healthy donors. The primer mix had 60 Vbeta and 13 Jbeta primers. Only in-frame clones appear in the TCRdb table, and some are missing; sequencing was by immunoSEQ multiplex PCR. The table has roughly 200,000 clones, about 90% seen once. Sequenced input: PBMCs. These receptors were obtained from a boy aged 2-15 years in good health and CMV-seronegative.

The rearrangement joins TRBV27 to TRBJ2-7; D might be TRBD1 (5 bases). CDR3 length equals 15 residues. V was clipped by 2 bases and J by 5 bases, with 16 bases between them. The germline V gene has CDR1 MNHEY and CDR2 SMNVEV (reference sequence). The CDR3 coding sequence is TGTGCCAGCAGTTTAAAAGGCAGGGTAAGGGACGAGCAGTACTTC. Protein product: CASSLKGRVRDEQYF.

This clone appeared a single time. J is TRBJ2-7 and V is TRBV28, with TRBD1 as a possible D gene (6 bases). CDR1 MDHEN and CDR2 SYDVKM come from the germline V gene. The V and J ends lost 7 bases and 6 bases respectively, with 19 bases between them. The CDR3 consists of 14 residues. The CDR3 spells CASNRNRDTGEQYF. The CDR3 coding sequence is TGTGCCAGCAACCGAAACAGGGATACAGGCGAGCAGTACTTC.

This chain connects TRBV6-1 to TRBJ2-7; 9 bases align to TRBD1. The V segment lost 0 bases and the J segment 5 bases; nucleotides outside the gene matches: 5. This CDR3 has 15 residues. CDR1 is MNHNS, CDR2 SASEGT, per germline. The CDR3 region is CASSEAGTGTHEQYF. The CDR3 coding sequence is TGTGCCAGCAGTGAAGCGGGGACAGGGACCCACGAGCAGTACTTC.

The CDR3 spells CASSFRLAGGYNEQFF. In nucleotides, the CDR3 is TGTGCCAGCAGCTTCAGACTAGCGGGGGGATACAATGAGCAGTTCTTC. V and J are TRBV5-6 and TRBJ2-1; TRBD2 aligns across 13 bases. The CDR3 loop spans 16 amino acids. The V and J ends lost 2 bases and 4 bases, in that order; junction bases with no gene match: 3. Germline assignment: CDR1 SGHDT and CDR2 YYEEEE.

This chain joins TRBV11-2 and TRBJ2-1; D not resolved. Germline V gives CDR1 SGHAT, CDR2 FQNNGV. Trimming removed 7 bases from V and 10 bases from J, with 11 bases in between. The length of the CDR3 is 11 residues. Written as DNA, the CDR3 is TGTGCCAGCACCCGTAAGGAGGAGCAGTTCTTC. Protein sequence: CASTRKEEQFF. Full variable domain (outside the CDR3, taken from reference TRBV11-2 and TRBJ2-1): EAGVAQSPRYKIIEKRQSVAFWCNPISGHATLYWYQQILGQGPKLLIQFQNNGVVDDSQLPKDRFSAERLKGVDSTLKIQPAKLEDSAVYLCASTRKEEQFFGPGTRLTVL.

The V and J genes are TRBV6-1 and TRBJ2-7; possibly TRBD1 for D (5 bases). The ends were cut back, 10 bases at V and 7 bases at J, with 17 bases in the middle. This CDR3 has 12 amino acids. CDR1 and CDR2 (germline): MNHNS, SASEGT. The CDR3 protein is CATRLENREQYF. The CDR3, as DNA: TGTGCCACACGACTCGAAAACAGGGAGCAGTACTTC.

This chain links TRBV6-5 with TRBJ2-7; D is possibly TRBD1 (6 bases). The CDR3 has 13 amino acids. Trimming removed 6 bases from V and 3 bases from J, with 12 bases in between. Germline V lookup: CDR1 MNHEY, CDR2 SVGAGI. CDR3 DNA sequence: TGTGCCAGCAGGCCGGGACAAGGCTACGAGCAGTACTTC. As protein: CASRPGQGYEQYF.

The chain has TRBV28 and TRBJ2-5; TRBD1 is a possible D gene (5 bases). V was shortened by 4 bases and J by 2 bases, with 11 bases between the two germline ends. This CDR3 spans 14 amino acids. CDR1 is MDHEN and CDR2 is SYDVKM in the germline V gene. The CDR3 sequence is CASSSLDSQETQYF. Here the CDR3 DNA reads TGTGCCAGCAGTTCCTTAGACAGTCAAGAGACCCAGTACTTC. The complete variable domain, with remaining parts taken from reference TRBV28 and TRBJ2-5, reads DVKVTQSSRYLVKRTGEKVFLECVQDMDHENMFWYRQDPGLGLRLIYFSYDVKMKEKGDIPEGYSVSREKKERFSLILESASTNQTSMYLCASSSLDSQETQYFGPGTRLLVL.

V is TRBV5-1 and J is TRBJ2-5, with 7 bases that match TRBD1. The CDR3 is 17 residues long. CDR1 and CDR2 (germline): SGHRS, YFSETQ. Trimming cost V 4 bases and J 2 bases; bases outside gene matches: 14. The CDR3 DNA is TGCGCCAGCAGCGCGAATATACTTTCGACAGGGCAAGAGACCCAGTACTTC. Translated, it gives CASSANILSTGQETQYF.

To note about this clone: Within the sample, other DNA sequences also encode this same CDR3. The J gene is TRBJ2-7, the V gene TRBV5-1; D is possibly TRBD1 (5 bases). This CDR3 spans 12 amino acids. Germline V gives CDR1 SGHRS, CDR2 YFSETQ. Trimming cost V 2 bases and J 6 bases, with 9 bases left between them. CDR3 protein: CASSFPGPEQYF. CDR3 in DNA: TGCGCCAGCAGCTTTCCAGGGCCCGAGCAGTACTTC.

This CDR3 reads CASSVKGVDTQYF. CDR3 bases: TGTGCCAGCAGCGTCAAAGGGGTGGATACGCAGTATTTT. The chain uses TRBV5-6 and TRBJ2-3, with D possibly TRBD1 on 5 matching bases. The CDR3 runs 13 residues. From germline, CDR1 is SGHDT and CDR2 YYEEEE. The V gene lost 4 bases and the J gene lost 6 bases, with 12 bases spanning the gap.

The genes are TRBV28 and TRBJ2-5, with 12 bases that match TRBD2. The CDR3 runs 18 residues. Trimming at V came to 7 bases and at J to 5 bases, leaving 17 bases not matched to a gene. Germline lookup yields CDR1 MDHEN and CDR2 SYDVKM. CDR3 sequence (DNA): TGTGCCAGCACCCCATTACTAGCGGGAGGTATTTTTAGGGAGACCCAGTACTTC. Its translation: CASTPLLAGGIFRETQYF. Full variable domain (outside the CDR3, taken from reference TRBV28 and TRBJ2-5): DVKVTQSSRYLVKRTGEKVFLECVQDMDHENMFWYRQDPGLGLRLIYFSYDVKMKEKGDIPEGYSVSREKKERFSLILESASTNQTSMYLCASTPLLAGGIFRETQYFGPGTRLLVL.

This clone was seen just once. The chain combines TRBV29-1 with TRBJ2-3; D is ambiguous. The CDR3 runs to 13 residues. V lost 0 bases, J lost 3 bases, and 7 bases lay in between. From germline, CDR1 is SQVTM and CDR2 ANQGSEA. In DNA form, the CDR3 reads TGCAGCGTTGAAGATCTCCTAACAGATACGCAGTATTTT. Translated, it gives CSVEDLLTDTQYF.

The chain recombines TRBV19 with TRBJ2-5; 8 nucleotides line up with TRBD2. Germline V lookup: CDR1 LNHDA, CDR2 SQIVND (reference sequence). CDR3 length: 16 amino acids. V was clipped by 1 base and J by 5 bases; unmatched bases: 9. CDR3 sequence reads: CASSIVPSGLVETQYF. The CDR3 DNA sequence: TGTGCCAGTAGTATAGTGCCTAGCGGGTTGGTGGAGACCCAGTACTTC. Combining the CDR3 with reference TRBV19 and TRBJ2-5 gives the whole variable domain DGGITQSPKYLFRKEGQNVTLSCEQNLNHDAMYWYRQDPGQGLRLIYYSQIVNDFQKGDIAEGYSVSREKKESFPLTVTSAQKNPTAFYLCASSIVPSGLVETQYFGPGTRLLVL.

CDR3: CASSGDRGRVSGAEAFF. The CDR3 DNA sequence: TGTGCCAGCAGCGGGGACAGGGGGCGCGTAAGTGGGGCTGAAGCTTTCTTT. V and J are TRBV7-9 and TRBJ1-1, with 12 positions matching TRBD1. Germline CDR1 SEHNR, CDR2 FQNEAQ (reference sequence). The CDR3 is made up of 17 amino acids. V gave up 5 bases and J gave up 6 bases; unmatched junction bases: 13.

V usage is TRBV19 and J usage is TRBJ2-1; tentatively, D is TRBD2 (6 bases). There are 14 residues in the CDR3. Germline lookup yields CDR1 LNHDA and CDR2 SQIVND (reference sequence). V was clipped by 5 bases and J by 3 bases, with 11 bases between them. CDR3 bases: TGTGCCAGTAGTTGGGGGGAAAACTACAATGAGCAGTTCTTC. It is translated as CASSWGENYNEQFF.

This chain uses TRBV5-6 with TRBJ1-2; D is ambiguous. V was cut by 2 bases and J by 6 bases, with 11 bases left in between. The CDR3 covers 13 residues. CDR1 and CDR2 (germline): SGHDT, YYEEEE. CDR3 amino acids: CASSFGRGDGYTF. The CDR3 DNA follows: TGTGCCAGCAGCTTCGGTCGCGGAGATGGCTACACCTTC.

This rearrangement joins TRBV5-1 to TRBJ2-7, with 11 bases aligning to TRBD2. V shed 3 bases, J shed 3 bases, and the junction held 11 bases outside the gene matches. Germline CDR1 is SGHRS and CDR2 is YFSETQ. This CDR3 has 17 amino acids. This CDR3 reads CASSYFTSGGLFYEQYF. The CDR3 DNA sequence: TGCGCCAGCAGCTACTTCACTAGCGGGGGTCTGTTCTACGAGCAGTACTTC.

This clone occurred once. At one of its ends the junction is not consistent with the germline gene, which may arise from a read error. This chain connects TRBV5-1 to TRBJ2-7; 7 nucleotides agree with TRBD2. Looked up from germline, CDR1 is SGHRS and CDR2 is YFSETQ. This CDR3 comprises 16 residues. CDR3 in amino acids: CASSRRAAGEIYGQYF. In nucleotides, the CDR3 is TGCGCCAGCAGCCGGAGGGCGGCGGGAGAAATCTACGGGCAGTACTTC.

The J gene is TRBJ2-7, the V gene TRBV18; 13 positions match TRBD2. The CDR3 sequence is 17 residues long. CDR1 and CDR2 from the germline V gene are KGHSH and LQKENI. J lost 3 bases, V lost 8 bases, and 13 bases had no gene match. The CDR3 spells CASLRDPGLAGDYEQYF. Here the CDR3 DNA reads TGTGCCAGCCTCCGGGACCCCGGACTAGCGGGGGACTACGAGCAGTACTTC.

The chain has TRBV9 and TRBJ2-3; D unresolved. Germline assignment: CDR1 SGDLS and CDR2 YYNGEE. The V gene lost 2 bases and the J gene lost 2 bases, with 6 bases spanning the gap. The length of the CDR3 is 13 residues. The CDR3 DNA reads TGTGCCAGCAGCGTCATCAACACAGATACGCAGTATTTT. This gives the protein CASSVINTDTQYF.

The chain has TRBV28 and TRBJ1-5, with a possible D match to TRBD1 (6 bases). Germline-derived CDR1 and CDR2 are MDHEN and SYDVKM. The length of the CDR3 is 14 residues. Trimming took 2 bases from V and 6 from J, leaving 11 bases between them. CDR3 DNA sequence: TGTGCCAGCAGTTTACGGGGGGCGGCTCAGCCCCAGCATTTT. This gives the protein CASSLRGAAQPQHF.

The gene calls are TRBV7-9 and TRBJ1-4, with 8 bases identical to TRBD1. CDR1 and CDR2 (germline): SEHNR, FQNEAQ (reference sequence). Trimming cost V 3 bases and J 8 bases; bases outside gene matches: 8. The CDR3 extends over 15 amino acids. DNA for the CDR3: TGTGCCAGCAGCTTCAGGTCAGGGGGCCGAGAAAAACTGTTTTTT. This translates into CASSFRSGGREKLFF.

The chain carries TRBV19 and TRBJ2-1, with 7 bases that match TRBD1. Looked up from germline, CDR1 is LNHDA and CDR2 is SQIVND (reference sequence). J was trimmed by 3 bases and V by 2 bases; bases with no gene match: 4. This CDR3 is built from 15 residues. CDR3 protein: CASSILGQRYNEQFF. CDR3 in DNA: TGTGCCAGTAGTATATTGGGACAGCGCTACAATGAGCAGTTCTTC.

This chain links TRBV6-5 with TRBJ2-5; D perhaps matches TRBD2 (6 bases). The CDR3 extends over 13 amino acids. The V gene's germline CDR1 is MNHEY and CDR2 SVGAGI. With 5 bases removed from V and 5 bases from J, the gap between germline ends came to 12 bases. CDR3 residues: CASSGAGRETQYF. The CDR3 bases are TGTGCCAGCAGTGGGGCGGGACGTGAGACCCAGTACTTC.

The J gene is TRBJ2-1, the V gene TRBV28; 11 bases map to TRBD2. Germline CDR1 and CDR2: MDHEN and SYDVKM. The CDR3 runs 15 residues. The ends lost 6 bases at V and 5 bases at J; junction bases unmatched: 6. As DNA, the CDR3 is TGTGCCAGCAGCCCCGGGACTAGCGGCAACAATGAGCAGTTCTTC. Encoded protein: CASSPGTSGNNEQFF.

The chain joins TRBV30 to TRBJ1-4; the match to TRBD1 covers 9 bases. CDR1 and CDR2 (germline): GTSNPN, SVGIG (reference sequence). V lost 5 bases and J lost 2; bases outside the gene matches: 0. The CDR3 is 13 residues long. CDR3: CAWGTGTNEKLFF. The CDR3 DNA reads TGTGCCTGGGGGACAGGGACTAATGAAAAACTGTTTTTT.